The entry below describes one TCR beta chain. These data belong to a study of blood T cell repertoires in COVID-19. On the study more broadly: The United States, Italy and Spain supplied acute and convalescent COVID-19 samples.

Authors' methods: By means of reference gene primer amplification, nucleated cell counts were estimated. Data came from immunoSEQ multiplex PCR; TCRdb stores just in-frame clones and leaves some out. The DNA was the basis for D and trimming; V, J and clone size are from that table. The sample yields around 310,000 clones, roughly 88% seen once. The CDR3 contains 15 residues. The V end was cut by 4 bases, the J end by 1 base, with 11 bases between. Germline V gene lookup returns CDR1 MNHEY and CDR2 SMNVEV (reference sequence). Participants were aged roughly 18 to 89 years from 20 to 30 US areas. Two negative PCRs, clearance, or symptom resolution characterized the recovered Cohort 3 donors.

Sequencing was performed on PBMCs or T cells enriched from blood (not recorded which). The rearrangement uses TRBV27 and TRBJ2-1, with D possibly matching TRBD2 (6 bases). The receptor's source is a man aged 25 to 40 who had recovered from COVID-19. CDR3 coding DNA: TGTGCCAGCAGTTCGGGGGTGAGGTCCTACAATGAGCAGTTCTTC. Translating gives CASSSGVRSYNEQFF.